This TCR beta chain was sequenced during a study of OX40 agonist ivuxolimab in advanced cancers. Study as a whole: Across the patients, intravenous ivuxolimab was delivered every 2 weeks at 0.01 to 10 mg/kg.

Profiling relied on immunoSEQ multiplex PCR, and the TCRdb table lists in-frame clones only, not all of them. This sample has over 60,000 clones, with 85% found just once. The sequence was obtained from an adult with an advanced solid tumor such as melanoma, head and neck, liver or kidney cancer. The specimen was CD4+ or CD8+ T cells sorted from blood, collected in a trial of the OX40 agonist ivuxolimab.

CDR3 coding DNA: TGTGCCAGCAGCTTAGATTGGACAGGTCGAAACACCATATATTTT. Encoded protein: CASSLDWTGRNTIYF. The chain is built from TRBV11-2 and TRBJ1-3; 7 bases align to TRBD1. The CDR3 is 15 residues long. Per germline, CDR1 SGHAT and CDR2 FQNNGV. J was trimmed by 5 bases and V by 0 bases; bases with no gene match: 4.